The T cell receptor (beta chain) described here comes from a study of cytomegalovirus exposure and HLA in healthy donors. Study-level information: Early on, a data release was issued that held about 85 million unique TCRs from HLA-typed donors. Study findings and constraints: With later analysis, a missense DCLRE1C variant became linked to TCR beta V- and J-gene trimming.

The CDR3 has 14 amino acids. V was pared by 2 bases and J by 1 base, with 3 bases of the junction left unmatched. Healthy individuals who donated bone marrow served as the donors. This clone was detected only a few times. Antigen unknown. The PCR used 60 Vbeta and 13 Jbeta primers. The method was immunoSEQ multiplex PCR; TCRdb's version includes in-frame clones alone and lacks a portion of them. The repertoire has under 200,000 clones, over 75% of them found once; the top ten carry 3% to 3.5%. The chain joins TRBV5-3 to TRBJ2-7; 7 bases line up with TRBD1. TRBV5-3 is noted as an ORF with a role that remains uncertain. The clonotype originates from a female donor in good health and CMV-seronegative. Sequenced input: PBMCs. The DNA of the CDR3 is TGTGCCAGAAGCTTAGAGGGGGCATCCTACGAGCAGTACTTC. This sequence encodes CARSLEGASYEQYF.